Listed below are T cell receptor beta chains from one sample, sequenced in a study of T cells in Graves' hyperthyroidism and ophthalmopathy. TCRdb re-called the multiplex PCR reads with MiXCR, one entry per CDR3 protein. The sample lists hundreds of thousands of distinct CDR3 sequences, approximately 25% occurring once. Sequenced material: blood. The receptors originated from a woman aged 25 to 39 with Graves' ophthalmopathy. The CDR3 runs from the conserved cysteine through the conserved F or W.

TRBJ2-7 | TRBV5-1 | CASSPSSGGAYEQYF
TRBJ2-2 | TRBV28 | CASSLLTGELFF
TRBJ2-5 | TRBV10-2 | CASTIAGQETQYF
TRBJ2-7 | TRBV11-2 | CASSRPTLNYEQYF
TRBJ1-3 | TRBV6-4 | CASSDRPGTGFGNTIYF
TRBJ2-5 | TRBV5-1 | CASSLRADIQETQYF
TRBJ1-5 | TRBV3-1 | CASSQGAGIGQPQHF
TRBJ2-2 | TRBV10-3 | CAISGTSGELFF
TRBJ2-5 | TRBV5-6 | CASSLFRLSGYQETQYF
TRBJ1-2 | TRBV15 | CATSSYGRTRSGYTF
TRBJ2-2 | TRBV4-2 | CASTQELRPPNTGELFF
TRBJ2-7 | TRBV6-1 | CASSDRTVYEQYF
TRBJ2-7 | TRBV6-1 | CASTSSGTVGFYEQYF
TRBJ2-6 | TRBV29-1 | CSVHQGAGANVLTF
TRBJ1-1 | TRBV12-3/TRBV12-4 | CASSQGGAVTEAFF
TRBJ1-2 | TRBV24-1 | CATSDSGTGYGYTF
TRBJ1-1 | TRBV3-1 | CASSQVPGLNTEAFF
TRBJ1-1 | TRBV20-1 | CSAIHGTGETEAFF
TRBJ2-5 | TRBV20-1 | CSAHSPGTGKETQYF
TRBJ2-7 | TRBV24-1 | CATPDSYEQYF
TRBJ1-3 | TRBV12-3/TRBV12-4 | CASSLRALPSGNTIYF
TRBJ2-7 | TRBV7-9 | CASSSRDRGKEQYF
TRBJ1-1 | TRBV11-3 | CASSYFTENTEAFF
TRBJ1-1 | TRBV28 | CASSSLTGIGNTEAFF
TRBJ2-7 | TRBV6-1 | CASSEAGGTYEQYF
TRBJ1-5 | TRBV4-2 | CASSQGWRGQPQHF
TRBJ2-7 | TRBV9 | CASSDGTAYEQYF
TRBJ1-5 | TRBV6-2/TRBV6-3 | CASSWDPDQPQHF
TRBJ2-5 | TRBV11-2 | CASSSPGTGGLLGPGETQYF
TRBJ2-4 | TRBV29-1 | CSAHALAKNIQYF
TRBJ2-2 | TRBV20-1 | CSARDRGSGELFF
TRBJ2-7 | TRBV6-1 | CASSEKTVPYEQYF
TRBJ1-6 | TRBV19 | CASSIGGEGYNSPLHF
TRBJ1-5 | TRBV12-3/TRBV12-4 | CASSLRAERPQHF
TRBJ2-5 | TRBV6-1 | CASSDRTGGAETQYF
TRBJ1-1 | TRBV19 | CASREGSEAFF
TRBJ2-2 | TRBV20-1 | CSARDLDREDTGELFF
TRBJ2-3 | TRBV27 | CASGLAGSSITDTQYF
TRBJ1-1 | TRBV5-1 | CASSLMGPVNTEAFF
TRBJ2-5 | TRBV24-1 | CATAQAGQGEETQYF
TRBJ1-6 | TRBV30 | CAWSVGTPRGPLHF
TRBJ1-1 | TRBV4-1 | CASSQAVGMGDTEAFF
TRBJ1-1 | TRBV7-3 | CASSLNRDAEAFF
TRBJ1-1 | TRBV2 | CASSDKGMNTEAFF
TRBJ2-5 | TRBV7-8 | CASSSLTLPDSEETQYF